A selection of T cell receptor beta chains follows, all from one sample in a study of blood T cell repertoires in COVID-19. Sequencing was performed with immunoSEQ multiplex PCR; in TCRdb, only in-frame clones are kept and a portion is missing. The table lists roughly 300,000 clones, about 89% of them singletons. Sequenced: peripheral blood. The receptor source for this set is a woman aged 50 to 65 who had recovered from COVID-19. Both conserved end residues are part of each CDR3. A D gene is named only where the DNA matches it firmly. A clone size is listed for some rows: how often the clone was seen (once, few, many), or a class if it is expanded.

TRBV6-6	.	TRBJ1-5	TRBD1	CASSRQGGQPQHF	TGTGCCAGCAGCAGACAGGGAGGTCAGCCCCAGCATTTT
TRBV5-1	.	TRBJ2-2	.	CASSSLPQGTGELFF	TGCGCCAGCAGCTCCCTACCGCAGGGGACCGGGGAGCTGTTTTTT
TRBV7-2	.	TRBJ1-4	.	CASSLVTANEKLFF	TGTGCCAGCAGCTTAGTCACGGCTAATGAAAAACTGTTTTTT
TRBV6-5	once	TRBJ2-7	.	CASSYDQGTLGEQYF	TGTGCCAGCAGTTATGATCAGGGAACCTTGGGGGAGCAGTACTTC
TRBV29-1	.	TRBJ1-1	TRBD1	CSVERDSHTEAFF	TGCAGCGTTGAGCGGGACAGCCACACTGAAGCTTTCTTT
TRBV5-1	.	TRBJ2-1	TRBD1	CASSFRQGARNEQFF	TGCGCCAGCAGCTTTAGACAGGGGGCTAGGAATGAGCAGTTCTTC
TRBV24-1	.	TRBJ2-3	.	CATSDPGRGLDTQYF	TGTGCCACCAGTGATCCTGGGAGGGGGTTAGATACGCAGTATTTT
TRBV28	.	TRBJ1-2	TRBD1	CASSLGTGIGYTF	TGTGCCAGCAGTCTCGGGACAGGGATCGGCTACACCTTC
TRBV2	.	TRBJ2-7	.	CASRDSLYEQYF	TGTGCCAGCAGGGACAGCCTCTACGAGCAGTACTTC
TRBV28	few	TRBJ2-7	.	CASSVRDEQYF	TGTGCCAGCAGTGTCAGGGACGAGCAGTACTTC
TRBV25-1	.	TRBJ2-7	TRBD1	CASIPRTGGFYEQYF	TGTGCCAGCATTCCCAGGACAGGGGGCTTCTACGAGCAGTACTTC